These T cell receptor beta chains were read from a single sample in a study of blood T cell repertoires in COVID-19. Profiled with immunoSEQ multiplex PCR; TCRdb holds only in-frame clones, not every one. The sample lists some 300,000 clones, roughly 86% seen once, with 2.5% to 3.5% in the top ten. The sample was PBMCs or T cells enriched from blood (not recorded which). Every receptor here comes from a woman aged 45-65 years who had been exposed to COVID-19. Both conserved end residues are part of each CDR3. The order of the fields is J gene, V gene, D gene, clone size, CDR3 DNA, CDR3 protein. A D gene is named only where the DNA matches it firmly. Rows give clone size only sometimes, using once, few, many, or a class for an expanded clone.

>TRBJ2-7|TRBV7-9|NA|NA
TGTGCCAGCAGCTTAGGTGTCTTCTCCTACGAGCAGTACTTC
CASSLGVFSYEQYF
>TRBJ1-1|TRBV13|NA|NA
TGTGCCAGCAGCCGGGACACTGAAGCTTTCTTT
CASSRDTEAFF
>TRBJ2-1|TRBV19|TRBD1|NA
TGTGCCAGTATGGGTCAGGGGGTGTACAATGAGCAGTTCTTC
CASMGQGVYNEQFF
>TRBJ2-2|TRBV27|TRBD1|NA
TGTGCCAGCACGGGCGCTAATCACAGGGGCCGCCGGGGTTACGGGGAGCTGTTTTTT
CASTGANHRGRRGYGELFF
>TRBJ2-5|TRBV19|NA|NA
TGTGCCAGTAGTATAGATCACGCTACCGGTAGCTCTCGACGAGAGACCCAGTACTTC
CASSIDHATGSSRRETQYF
>TRBJ1-3|TRBV27|NA|NA
TGTGCCAGCAGAAGTCCCGGTTTTTCTGGAAACACCATATATTTT
CASRSPGFSGNTIYF
>TRBJ1-1|TRBV30|TRBD1|few
TGTGCCTGGGGACAGGGGGGGAACACTGAAGCTTTCTTT
CAWGQGGNTEAFF
>TRBJ1-1|TRBV5-8|TRBD1|NA
TGTGCCAGCAGCTCTCCAGGGGGCCGTGAAGCTTTCTTT
CASSSPGGREAFF
>TRBJ2-1|TRBV7-6|NA|NA
TGTGCCAGCAGCTACCGACCGATCAGCGCCTCATACAATGAGCAGTTCTTC
CASSYRPISASYNEQFF
>TRBJ1-2|TRBV19|NA|NA
TGTGCCAGTAGTATTCAGGGTGGCTATGGCTACACCTTC
CASSIQGGYGYTF
>TRBJ2-7|TRBV2|TRBD1|NA
TGTGCCAGCAGCGAAGGACAGGGGGCGAGCTACGAGCAGTACTTC
CASSEGQGASYEQYF
>TRBJ2-5|TRBV7-2|TRBD2|NA
TGTGCCAGCAGCGTCGAGACTAGCGGGGGGAGAGAGACCCAGTACTTC
CASSVETSGGRETQYF
>TRBJ2-1|TRBV5-1|NA|few
TGCGCCAGCAGCTTGGGGCAGGGGATCTACAATGAGCAGTTCTTC
CASSLGQGIYNEQFF
>TRBJ1-3|TRBV7-9|TRBD1|once
TGTGCCAGCAGCCATACAGGGGAAGGTGGTGGAAACACCATATATTTT
CASSHTGEGGGNTIYF
>TRBJ2-5|TRBV5-1|NA|NA
TGCGCCAGCAGCTTCACGGACAGGAGGGGAGAGACCCAGTACTTC
CASSFTDRRGETQYF
>TRBJ1-1|TRBV5-6|NA|NA
TGTGCCAGCAGCCGGACAGTGAACACTGAAGCTTTCTTT
CASSRTVNTEAFF
>TRBJ2-1|TRBV11-2|TRBD2|few
TGTGCCAGCAGCTTCCCCCCTAGCGGGGGTTCGCGCAGTGAGCAGTTCTTC
CASSFPPSGGSRSEQFF
>TRBJ2-7|TRBV19|NA|NA
TGTGCCAGTTCCAACCGGGGTTCCTACGAGCAGTACTTC
CASSNRGSYEQYF
>TRBJ2-3|TRBV24-1|NA|NA
TGTGCCACCAGTGGCGGGACCCTACCCCCAGATACGCAGTATTTT
CATSGGTLPPDTQYF
>TRBJ1-2|TRBV3-1/TRBV3-2|NA|NA
TGTGCCAGCAGCTCCCAGGAGGAGGCCTATGGCTACACCTTC
CASSSQEEAYGYTF
>TRBJ1-2|TRBV2|TRBD1|NA
TGTGCCAGCAGGCCCGGGACAGACTATGGCTACACCTTC
CASRPGTDYGYTF
>TRBJ2-3|TRBV14|NA|NA
TGTGCCAGCAGCCAAGATCTTGGCGGGTGGAATACGCAGTATTTT
CASSQDLGGWNTQYF
>TRBJ1-2|TRBV2|NA|few
TGTGCCAGCAGTCTTACACCGCACTATGGCTACACCTTC
CASSLTPHYGYTF
>TRBJ2-1|TRBV19|TRBD1|NA
TGTGCCAGTAGTGCAGACAGGGGTAATGTCAATGAGCAGTTCTTC
CASSADRGNVNEQFF
>TRBJ2-2|TRBV30|TRBD2|NA
TGTGCCTGGGGACTAGCAACGAACGGCGGGGAGCTGTTTTTT
CAWGLATNGGELFF
>TRBJ1-5|TRBV27|NA|NA
TGTGCCAGCAGTCCAGGGACCGATGCGGGGCGGGGGCCCCAGCATTTT
CASSPGTDAGRGPQHF
>TRBJ2-7|TRBV27|TRBD1|NA
TGTGCCAGCAGTTCGACAAGGACAGGGGCCTCCTACGAGCAGTACTTC
CASSSTRTGASYEQYF
>TRBJ2-7|TRBV3-1/TRBV3-2|NA|NA
TGTGCCAGCAGCCAACTACGCGGGAAGTACGAGCAGTACTTC
CASSQLRGKYEQYF
>TRBJ1-4|TRBV28|TRBD1|NA
TGTGCCAGCAGTGAAACGGGCCGGACAGGGTACCTTAATGAAAAACTGTTTTTT
CASSETGRTGYLNEKLFF
>TRBJ1-6|TRBV7-2|TRBD1|NA
TGTGCCAGCAGCTTAGGGGGGCGGACAGGTTATAATTCACCCCTCCACTTT
CASSLGGRTGYNSPLHF
>TRBJ1-5|TRBV18|TRBD1|NA
TGTGCCAGCTCACCAGGGACAGGGATTAGCAATCAGCCCCAGCATTTT
CASSPGTGISNQPQHF
>TRBJ2-1|TRBV28|TRBD1|NA
TGTGCCAGCAGCCTCCGGACAGGGGATTTCAGCTCCTACAATGAGCAGTTCTTC
CASSLRTGDFSSYNEQFF
>TRBJ1-1|TRBV28|NA|NA
TGTGCCAGCAGTTGGAGGAGGGCCCCTGAAGCTTTCTTT
CASSWRRAPEAFF
>TRBJ1-1|TRBV3-1/TRBV3-2|NA|once
TGTGCCAGCAGCCCGCCGGGCACTGAAGCTTTCTTT
CASSPPGTEAFF
>TRBJ2-2|TRBV2|TRBD2|NA
TGTGCCAGCAGTGATTTAGCGGGGGCGGACACCGGGGAGCTGTTTTTT
CASSDLAGADTGELFF
>TRBJ2-2|TRBV5-1|NA|NA
TGCGCCAGCAGCCCACTGACGGGTAACACCGGGGAGCTGTTTTTT
CASSPLTGNTGELFF
>TRBJ1-1|TRBV7-2|NA|NA
TGTGCCAGCAGCCTAAAAACAGGGCAGAACACTGAAGCTTTCTTT
CASSLKTGQNTEAFF
>TRBJ1-5|TRBV12-5|NA|NA
TGTGCTTGTGGTCTCTCAACGGGGGGGGGCGGTAATCAGCCCCAGCATTTT
CACGLSTGGGGNQPQHF
>TRBJ1-4|TRBV19|NA|NA
TGTGCCAGTAGTCCGGTTACACCTCCAGGAGAAAAACTGTTTTTT
CASSPVTPPGEKLFF
>TRBJ1-2|TRBV29-1|NA|NA
TGCAGCGTTGAAGCACCAGGATCTCGGGGATATGGCTACACCTTC
CSVEAPGSRGYGYTF
>TRBJ1-2|TRBV19|TRBD1|NA
TGTGCCAGTAGCCACGTGGACAGGGTGGGTGGCTACACCTTC
CASSHVDRVGGYTF
>TRBJ1-4|TRBV19|NA|NA
TGTGCCAGTAGGCAGCCGGACAGTCACCCAAATGAAAAACTGTTTTTT
CASRQPDSHPNEKLFF
>TRBJ1-4|TRBV4-2|TRBD1|NA
TGTGCCAGCAGCCAAGGGTCCGGGACAGGGGAAGAAAAACTGTTTTTT
CASSQGSGTGEEKLFF
>TRBJ1-2|TRBV20-1|NA|NA
TGCAGTGCTAGTGAGGGCAGAAACTATGGCTACACCTTC
CSASEGRNYGYTF
>TRBJ2-7|TRBV6-1|TRBD2|NA
TGTGCCAGCAGTGAACTAGCGGGGGAGTTCGAGCAGTACTTC
CASSELAGEFEQYF
>TRBJ2-1|TRBV5-4|NA|NA
TGTGCCAGCAGCTTGGACATTAACAATGAGCAGTTCTTC
CASSLDINNEQFF
>TRBJ1-5|TRBV24-1|NA|NA
TGTGCCACCAGTGCCGGGAACAATCAGCCCCAGCATTTT
CATSAGNNQPQHF
>TRBJ2-5|TRBV5-4|NA|NA
TGTGCCAGCAGCTCGCGGCAGGGTACCTTCGGGGAGACCCAGTACTTC
CASSSRQGTFGETQYF
>TRBJ2-1|TRBV20-1|TRBD2|once
TGCAGTGCTAGTCTAGGCGGGGGGGCCGTTAATGAGCAGTTCTTC
CSASLGGGAVNEQFF
>TRBJ2-2|TRBV28|TRBD1|NA
TGTGCCAGCAGTTCCCGGACAGGGATCTCGAACACCGGGGAGCTGTTTTTT
CASSSRTGISNTGELFF
>TRBJ1-4|TRBV7-9|TRBD1|NA
TGTGCCAGCAGCTTATTCGGGACAGGGGTGAATGAAAAACTGTTTTTT
CASSLFGTGVNEKLFF
>TRBJ2-7|TRBV6-1|NA|NA
TGTGCCAGCAGTGAAGGCAGCTACGAGCAGTACTTC
CASSEGSYEQYF
>TRBJ1-4|TRBV4-2|TRBD1|NA
TGTGCCAGCAGCCAAGAATCCGGGACAGGGGAAAAACTGTTTTTT
CASSQESGTGEKLFF
>TRBJ1-2|TRBV7-8|TRBD1|NA
TGTGCCAGCAGCCTACGGACAGGGACGAGTGGCTACACCTTC
CASSLRTGTSGYTF